This TCR beta chain appears in the sequencing data of a study of cytomegalovirus exposure and HLA in healthy donors. As for the study in general: HLA-typed donors contributed some 83 million unique TCRs, which were held in an early data release. Of over 300 genotyped donors, more than 70% clustered with self-reported Caucasian donors.

Primers: 60 Vbeta forward and 13 Jbeta reverse. Clones were sequenced by immunoSEQ multiplex PCR, and TCRdb holds only the in-frame ones, with some missing. The sample lists over 250,000 clones; more than 80% were seen once. Turning to this clone: As yet, its antigen is unknown.

The study's findings and limits: In a later analysis, several top co-occurrence clusters appeared linked to parvovirus B19, influenza, CMV and Epstein-Barr virus.

The CDR3 length is 16 residues. Per the germline V gene, CDR1 is MDHEN and CDR2 is SYDVKM. V gave up 8 bases and J gave up 5 bases; unmatched junction bases: 14. At collection, donors were nominally healthy, but unrecorded immune exposures were probable. The clonotype comes from a man aged 35 to 55 in good health and CMV-seropositive. Sequencing input: PBMCs. This sequence joins TRBV28 and TRBJ1-1; 10 bases map to TRBD1. CDR3 protein: CASLTRGQGRWTEAFF. DNA of the CDR3: TGTGCCAGCCTGACCCGGGGACAGGGGAGGTGGACTGAAGCTTTCTTT.